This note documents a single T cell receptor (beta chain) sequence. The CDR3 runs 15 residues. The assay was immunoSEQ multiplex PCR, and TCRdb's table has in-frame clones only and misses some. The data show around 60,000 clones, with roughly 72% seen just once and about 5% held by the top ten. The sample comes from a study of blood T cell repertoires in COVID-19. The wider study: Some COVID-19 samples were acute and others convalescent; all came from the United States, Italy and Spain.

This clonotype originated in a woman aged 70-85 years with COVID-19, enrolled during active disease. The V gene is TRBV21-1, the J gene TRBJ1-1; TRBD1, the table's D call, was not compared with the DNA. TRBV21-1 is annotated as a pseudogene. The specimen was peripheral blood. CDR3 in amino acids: CASSKVGTEDTEAFF. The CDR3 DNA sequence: TGTGCCAGCAGCAAAGTGGGGACAGAGGACACTGAAGCTTTCTTT.